This passage covers 5 T cell receptor beta chains from one sample sequenced in a study of neoadjuvant anti-PD-1 for oral cavity cancer. The time point: after neoadjuvant nivolumab, at surgical resection. Profiling relied on immunoSEQ multiplex PCR, and the TCRdb table lists in-frame clones only, not all of them. The table shows about 12,000 clones, with 71% occurring only once. The sample in question was PBMCs, obtained after nivolumab (anti-PD-1) treatment. The receptors come from a person between 35 and 79 years old with oral cavity squamous cell carcinoma.

The rearrangement links TRBV5-1 to TRBJ2-5; 9 nucleotides match TRBD2. The V and J ends lost 4 bases and 1 base, in that order; junction bases with no gene match: 17. Germline V gene lookup returns CDR1 SGHRS and CDR2 YFSETQ. This CDR3 comprises 19 residues. The CDR3 bases are TGCGCCAGCAGCCCAACCAGCATTAGCGGGAGCGAAATCCAAGAGACCCAGTACTTC. This translates into CASSPTSISGSEIQETQYF. The whole variable domain, remainder taken from reference TRBV5-1 and TRBJ2-5, is KAGVTQTPRYLIKTRGQQVTLSCSPISGHRSVSWYQQTPGQGLQFLFEYFSETQRNKGNFPGRFSGRQFSNSRSEMNVSTLELGDSALYLCASSPTSISGSEIQETQYFGPGTRLLVL.

This clone was counted between two and nine times. This chain links TRBV4-1 with TRBJ2-2; no reliable D call. The CDR3 sequence is 12 residues long. Germline V lookup: CDR1 MGHRA, CDR2 YSYEKL. V gave up 4 bases and J gave up 8 bases, with 8 bases separating them. CDR3 coding DNA: TGCGCCAGCAGCCCCCTGAGGGGGGAGCTGTTTTTT. Translating it yields CASSPLRGELFF.

The rearrangement uses TRBV2 and TRBJ1-4; tentative D call: TRBD1 (5 bases). V was pared by 7 bases and J by 3 bases, with 12 bases between. The CDR3 is made up of 14 amino acids. Germline V gives CDR1 SNHLY, CDR2 FYNNEI. CDR3 residues: CASKPGTSNEKLFF. CDR3 nucleotides: TGTGCCAGCAAACCCGGGACTTCTAATGAAAAACTGTTTTTT.

This sequence joins TRBV11-2 and TRBJ2-3, with D tentatively TRBD1 or TRBD2 (5 bases each). The CDR3 loop spans 15 amino acids. Trimming stripped 4 bases from V and 5 bases from J, with 16 bases between. CDR1 and CDR2 from the germline V gene are SGHAT and FQNNGV. CDR3 DNA: TGTGCCAGCAGCTCAGGGTGGGGCGGGTTAGATACGCAGTATTTT. Encoded protein: CASSSGWGGLDTQYF. Drawing the rest from reference TRBV11-2 and TRBJ2-3, the complete variable domain is EAGVAQSPRYKIIEKRQSVAFWCNPISGHATLYWYQQILGQGPKLLIQFQNNGVVDDSQLPKDRFSAERLKGVDSTLKIQPAKLEDSAVYLCASSSGWGGLDTQYFGPGTRLTVL.

The chain has TRBV5-6 and TRBJ1-2, with D possibly being TRBD1 (5 bases). This CDR3 spans 14 amino acids. V lost 2 bases to trimming and J lost 7 bases, with 15 bases between them. Germline-derived CDR1 and CDR2 are SGHDT and YYEEEE. In nucleotides, the CDR3 is TGTGCCAGCAGCTTATCGTTGCGCGGGGGTGGCTACACCTTC. Protein sequence: CASSLSLRGGGYTF. Filled out from reference TRBV5-6 and TRBJ1-2, the complete variable domain reads DAGVTQSPTHLIKTRGQQVTLRCSPKSGHDTVSWYQQALGQGPQFIFQYYEEEERQRGNFPDRFSGHQFPNYSSELNVNALLLGDSALYLCASSLSLRGGGYTFGSGTRLTVV.